The clone carrying this T cell receptor beta chain appeared many times. Its antigen is currently unknown. The sample belongs to a study of T cell repertoires in cytomegalovirus infection. Study details: Signatures in public TCR beta sequences pointed to both CMV infection and matching HLA type. Study-wide results and limits: HLA-C-restricted CMV clonotypes gave the most frequent clonotype in two of eight donors. Pooled public TCR beta family frequency picked out CMV carriers with the relevant HLA.

TCRdb re-derived calls from the reads in MiXCR, one entry per CDR3 protein. The profile shows under 800,000 distinct CDR3 sequences, approximately 25% of them singletons. Per the germline V gene, CDR1 is SGHTA and CDR2 is FQGNSA. Trimming left V 9 bases short and J 2 bases short, with 17 bases between. There are 16 residues in the CDR3. The TCR was taken from a human donor in good health (CMV status not recorded). Some clones in this sample may be carry-over from other donors' samples. Sequencing was done on a sample of CD8+ T cells from PBMCs. The V gene is TRBV7-2, the J gene TRBJ1-6; a possible D gene is TRBD1 (6 bases). CDR3: CARPTGSITYNSPLHF. In DNA, the CDR3 is TGTGCCAGACCGACAGGCAGCATTACCTATAATTCACCCCTCCACTTT.